Listed below are T cell receptor beta chains from one sample, sequenced in a study of T cell responses to AZD1222 COVID-19 vaccine. Only in-frame clones appear in the TCRdb table, and some are missing; sequencing was by immunoSEQ multiplex PCR. The sample holds approximately 180,000 clones; approximately 88% are singletons and the top ten take 1.5% to 2%. This specimen was peripheral blood, taken on day 0 of AZD1222 vaccination. The source of these receptors is an adult in good health. The CDR3 runs from the conserved cysteine through the conserved F or W. The order of the fields is V gene, clone size, J gene, D gene, CDR3 DNA, CDR3 protein. The D gene is left open where the match is weak. Not all rows give a size; the values are once, few, many and, for expanded clones, a class.

TRBV2,NA,TRBJ2-2,TRBD2,TGTGCCAGCGACCCTAGCGGGTTCTACACCGGGGAGCTGTTTTTT,CASDPSGFYTGELFF
TRBV9,NA,TRBJ1-2,NA,TGTGCCAGCAGCGTTGGGGGCGAAGTTGCTGGCTACACCTTC,CASSVGGEVAGYTF
TRBV28,NA,TRBJ2-7,TRBD2,TGTGCCAGCAGTTATCGCGGGAGACCCTACGAGCAGTACTTC,CASSYRGRPYEQYF
TRBV9,NA,TRBJ1-2,NA,TGTGCCAGCAGCACACTCTATGGCTACACCTTC,CASSTLYGYTF
TRBV24-1,NA,TRBJ1-1,TRBD1,TGTGCCACCAGTGACCTGCGGGGACCGGGACAGGGGATCAGGACTGAAGCTTTCTTT,CATSDLRGPGQGIRTEAFF
TRBV7-8,NA,TRBJ2-3,NA,TGTGCCACCTACCGACAGATCACAGATACGCAGTATTTT,CATYRQITDTQYF
TRBV4-3,NA,TRBJ2-7,TRBD2,TGCGCCAGCAGCCAAGAGAGAAGCGGGAGGTCCTACGAGCAGTACTTC,CASSQERSGRSYEQYF
TRBV5-4,NA,TRBJ1-2,NA,TGTGCCAGCAGCTTGGGGGGGGCTGACGCTAACTATGGCTACACCTTC,CASSLGGADANYGYTF
TRBV6-6,NA,TRBJ2-3,NA,TGTGCCAGCAGTTACACGCAGGCAGGCACAGATACGCAGTATTTT,CASSYTQAGTDTQYF
TRBV11-2,NA,TRBJ1-2,NA,TGTGCCAGCAGCCCTGCTGGGGGGCTAGGCTACACCTTC,CASSPAGGLGYTF
TRBV6-5,NA,TRBJ1-6,NA,TGTGCCAGCAGTTACCAGAGCTCCTATAATTCACCCCTCCACTTT,CASSYQSSYNSPLHF
TRBV5-5,NA,TRBJ1-1,NA,TGTGCCAGCAGCTTGGCCGTCGGCCGCACTGAAGCTTTCTTT,CASSLAVGRTEAFF
TRBV30,NA,TRBJ1-1,TRBD1,TGTGCCTGGAGTCTTACAGGGGTGGAGAAAGCTTTCTTT,CAWSLTGVEKAFF
TRBV30,NA,TRBJ2-1,NA,TGTGCCTGCCAGTCTGGGGGGACGGAGCAGTTCTTC,CACQSGGTEQFF
TRBV2,NA,TRBJ1-4,TRBD1,TGTGCCAGCACTTCGACAGGGGGCGGTTATGGGGAAAAACTGTTTTTT,CASTSTGGGYGEKLFF
TRBV9,NA,TRBJ2-7,NA,TGTGCCAGCAGCGTAGATTCCTCATCCTACGAGCAGTACTTC,CASSVDSSSYEQYF
TRBV30,NA,TRBJ2-3,TRBD2,TGTGCCTGGAGTGCCGGGACTAGCGAATCTTGGTATCCAGATACGCAGTATTTT,CAWSAGTSESWYPDTQYF
TRBV30,NA,TRBJ1-6,NA,TGTGCCTGGAGTGCCGGGGCTAATTCACCCCTCCACTTT,CAWSAGANSPLHF
TRBV2,NA,TRBJ2-3,NA,TGTGCCGGGGGGCGGCGAAACACAGATACGCAGTATTTT,CAGGRRNTDTQYF
TRBV12-3/TRBV12-4,NA,TRBJ1-2,TRBD1,TGTGCCAGCAGTTCGAACAGGGGGCGAGGCTACACCTTC,CASSSNRGRGYTF
TRBV21-1,NA,TRBJ2-7,NA,TGTGCCAGCAGCAGGCATCGGGGACAGAGCTCCTACGAGCAGTACTTC,CASSRHRGQSSYEQYF
TRBV2,once,TRBJ2-5,TRBD2,TGTGCCAGCAGTGAAGCTCGGGGGGGCGGCCAGTACTTC,CASSEARGGGQYF
TRBV6-2/TRBV6-3,NA,TRBJ1-1,TRBD1,TGTGCCAGCAGTTCCCGACAGGGGGGTCACAATGAAGCTTTCTTT,CASSSRQGGHNEAFF
TRBV28,NA,TRBJ1-5,NA,TGTGCCAGCAGTCCGCATGGGGGGGGGTTCGCTCAGCCCCAGCATTTT,CASSPHGGGFAQPQHF
TRBV3-1/TRBV3-2,NA,TRBJ1-1,NA,TGTGCCAGCAGCCAGGGACGGAAGAACACTGAAGCTTTCTTT,CASSQGRKNTEAFF
TRBV2,NA,TRBJ2-5,TRBD2,TGTGCCAGCAGTCTACTAGCGGGGGCTTACCAAGAGACCCAGTACTTC,CASSLLAGAYQETQYF
TRBV4-1,many,TRBJ1-2,NA,TGCGCCAGCAGCCAAGTCCGGGCAGACTTCTACACCTTC,CASSQVRADFYTF
TRBV9,NA,TRBJ2-5,NA,TGTGCCAGCAGCGTAGCCGGCTACCCAGGGGAGACCCAGTACTTC,CASSVAGYPGETQYF
TRBV7-3,NA,TRBJ1-1,NA,TGTGCCAGTGACGGGGGGACTGAAGCTTTCTTT,CASDGGTEAFF
TRBV7-6,NA,TRBJ1-4,NA,TGTGCCAGCAGCTTAGCATCCGGGGGGATTAATGAAAAACTGTTTTTT,CASSLASGGINEKLFF
TRBV6-1,NA,TRBJ2-3,TRBD1,TGTGCCAGCAGTGATAGACAGGGCTTGACAGATACGCAGTATTTT,CASSDRQGLTDTQYF
TRBV20-1,NA,TRBJ1-1,NA,TGCAGGGGAGAGCAGAACACTGAAGCTTTCTTT,CRGEQNTEAFF
TRBV2,once,TRBJ2-5,TRBD2,TGTGCCAGCAGAGGAAATAGCGGGGGTGGTGAGACCCAGTACTTC,CASRGNSGGGETQYF
TRBV18,few,TRBJ2-2,TRBD2,TGTGCCAGCTCCTTAGCGGGAGACACCGGGGAGCTGTTTTTT,CASSLAGDTGELFF
TRBV4-1,NA,TRBJ1-4,NA,TGCGCCAGCAGCCAAGTAGGCGTAAAACTGTTTTTT,CASSQVGVKLFF
TRBV30,NA,TRBJ2-1,NA,TGTGCCTGGAGTGTCGACAACTACAATGAGCAGTTCTTC,CAWSVDNYNEQFF
TRBV6-5,NA,TRBJ2-3,NA,TGTGCCAGCAGTTACTCGACAGGGAGGTTGGATACGCAGTATTTT,CASSYSTGRLDTQYF
TRBV6-1,NA,TRBJ2-7,TRBD2,TGTGCCAGCAGTGAAGCGTGGGAGGGCTCGACCCCCTACGAGCAGTACTTC,CASSEAWEGSTPYEQYF
TRBV4-2,NA,TRBJ1-2,TRBD1,TGTGCCAGCAGCCTTCCGGGACAGTCATATGGCTACACCTTC,CASSLPGQSYGYTF
TRBV6-2/TRBV6-3,once,TRBJ2-1,NA,TGTGCCAGCAGTTACTCTGTGGAGGGCAATGAGCAGTTCTTC,CASSYSVEGNEQFF
TRBV4-3,NA,TRBJ1-1,TRBD1,TGCGCCAGCAGCCAGGAAACCGGGACAGCTTTAGATACTGAAGCTTTCTTT,CASSQETGTALDTEAFF
TRBV4-1,NA,TRBJ1-5,NA,TGCGCCAGCAGCCAAGGTGGCAGCCCCCAGCCCCAGCATTTT,CASSQGGSPQPQHF
TRBV9,few,TRBJ1-1,NA,TGTGCCAGCAATGGTGGAACCGACACTGAAGCTTTCTTT,CASNGGTDTEAFF
TRBV9,NA,TRBJ2-5,NA,TGTGCCAGCAGCGTTAGCGGAGGACAAGAGACCCAGTACTTC,CASSVSGGQETQYF
TRBV6-5,NA,TRBJ2-7,TRBD2,TGTGCCAGCAGCCCATTAGCGGGGCGCTCCTACGAGCAGTACTTC,CASSPLAGRSYEQYF
TRBV10-1,NA,TRBJ2-7,NA,TGCGCCAGCAGTGGAGGACAGCCCCCGCAGTACTTC,CASSGGQPPQYF
TRBV9,NA,TRBJ1-2,TRBD1,TGTGCCAGCAGCGGGGGCAGGGGGGACTATGGCTACACCTTC,CASSGGRGDYGYTF
TRBV28,NA,TRBJ1-2,NA,TGTGCCAGCACCACCCCAGTCGTCGTATATGGCTACACCTTC,CASTTPVVVYGYTF
TRBV30,NA,TRBJ2-7,NA,TGTGCCTGGAGTGTCGGAGGGGCTTACGAGCAGTACTTC,CAWSVGGAYEQYF
TRBV12-3/TRBV12-4,NA,TRBJ1-5,NA,TGTGCCAGCAGTTCCTCGCCCCAGCCCCAGCATTTT,CASSSSPQPQHF
TRBV5-1,once,TRBJ1-3,NA,TGCGCCAGCAGCTTAGACGGACAGATTACTGGAAACACCATATATTTT,CASSLDGQITGNTIYF
TRBV3-1/TRBV3-2,NA,TRBJ1-2,NA,TGTGCCAGCAGCCAAACCCAAGTTTATGGCTACACCTTC,CASSQTQVYGYTF
TRBV7-9,NA,TRBJ1-1,TRBD1,TGTGCCAGCAGCCTAGGGACAGCCGGAACTGAAGCTTTCTTT,CASSLGTAGTEAFF
TRBV18,NA,TRBJ1-6,NA,TGTGCCAGCTCACCAGGGAGGGGAAGTAAACCCCTCCACTTT,CASSPGRGSKPLHF
TRBV30,NA,TRBJ1-1,NA,TGTGCCTGGAGTGCGGGGTGGACTGAAGCTTTCTTT,CAWSAGWTEAFF
TRBV6-6,few,TRBJ2-7,NA,TGTGCCACCCGCGATCCCTACGAGCAGTACTTC,CATRDPYEQYF
TRBV7-2,NA,TRBJ1-5,NA,TGTGCCAGCAGCTTATCTTTGAATAGCAATCAGCCCCAGCATTTT,CASSLSLNSNQPQHF
TRBV2,NA,TRBJ2-7,TRBD1,TGTGCCAGCAGTGGACAGGGATCCACCTACGAGCAGTACTTC,CASSGQGSTYEQYF
TRBV6-5,NA,TRBJ2-1,NA,TGTGCCAGCAGTTACTCGGACTTGACTGAGTACAATGAGCAGTTCTTC,CASSYSDLTEYNEQFF
TRBV4-2,NA,TRBJ2-1,TRBD2,TGTGCCAGCGCGGGGGGGAACAATGAGCAGTTCTTC,CASAGGNNEQFF